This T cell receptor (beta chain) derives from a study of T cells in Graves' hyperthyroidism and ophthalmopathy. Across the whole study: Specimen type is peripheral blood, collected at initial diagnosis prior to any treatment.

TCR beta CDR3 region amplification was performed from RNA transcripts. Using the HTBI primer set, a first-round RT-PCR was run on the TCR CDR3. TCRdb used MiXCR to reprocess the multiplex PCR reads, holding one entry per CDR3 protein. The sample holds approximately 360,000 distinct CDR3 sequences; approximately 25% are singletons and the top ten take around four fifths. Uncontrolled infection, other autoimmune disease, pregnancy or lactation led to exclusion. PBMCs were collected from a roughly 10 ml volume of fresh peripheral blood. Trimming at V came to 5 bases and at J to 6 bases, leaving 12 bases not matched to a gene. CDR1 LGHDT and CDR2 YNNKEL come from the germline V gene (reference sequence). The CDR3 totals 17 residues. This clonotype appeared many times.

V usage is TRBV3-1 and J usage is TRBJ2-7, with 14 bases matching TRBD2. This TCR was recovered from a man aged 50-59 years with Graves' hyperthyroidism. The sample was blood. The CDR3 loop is CASSSGTSGRTRGEQYF. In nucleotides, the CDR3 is TGTGCCAGCAGCTCCGGGACTAGCGGGAGAACAAGGGGCGAGCAGTACTTC.